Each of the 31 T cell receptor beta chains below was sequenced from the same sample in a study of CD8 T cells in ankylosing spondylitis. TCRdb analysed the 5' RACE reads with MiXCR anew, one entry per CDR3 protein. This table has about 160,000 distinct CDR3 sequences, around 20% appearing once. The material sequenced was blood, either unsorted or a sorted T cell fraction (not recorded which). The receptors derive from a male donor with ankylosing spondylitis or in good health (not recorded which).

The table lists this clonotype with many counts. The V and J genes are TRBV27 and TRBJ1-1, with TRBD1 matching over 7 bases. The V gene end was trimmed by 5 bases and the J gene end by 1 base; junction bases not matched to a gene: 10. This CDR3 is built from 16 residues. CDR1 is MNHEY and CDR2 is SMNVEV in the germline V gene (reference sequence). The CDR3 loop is CASSRLTGSGNTEAFF. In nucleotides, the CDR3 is TGTGCCAGCAGTCGCCTGACAGGGTCCGGGAACACTGAAGCTTTCTTT.

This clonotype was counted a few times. As DNA, the CDR3 is TGTGCCAGCAGTCCAGTAGGAAACACCATATATTTT. It encodes CASSPVGNTIYF. The chain couples TRBV12-3 or TRBV12-4 to TRBJ1-3; the D is unclear. The CDR3 loop spans 12 amino acids. Trimming left V 5 bases short and J 4 bases short, with 6 bases between.

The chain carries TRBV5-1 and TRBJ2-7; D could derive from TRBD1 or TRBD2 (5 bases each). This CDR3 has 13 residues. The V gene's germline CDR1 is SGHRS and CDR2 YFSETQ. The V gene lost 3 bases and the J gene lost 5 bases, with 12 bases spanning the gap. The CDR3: CASSSEGPHEQYF. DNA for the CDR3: TGCGCCAGCAGCTCCGAGGGACCCCACGAGCAGTACTTC. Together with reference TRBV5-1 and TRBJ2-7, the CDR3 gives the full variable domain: KAGVTQTPRYLIKTRGQQVTLSCSPISGHRSVSWYQQTPGQGLQFLFEYFSETQRNKGNFPGRFSGRQFSNSRSEMNVSTLELGDSALYLCASSSEGPHEQYFGPGTRLTVT.

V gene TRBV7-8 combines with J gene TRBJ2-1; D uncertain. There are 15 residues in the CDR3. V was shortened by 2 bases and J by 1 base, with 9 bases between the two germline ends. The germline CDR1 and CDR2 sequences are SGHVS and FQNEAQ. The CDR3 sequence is CASSLTAPSYNEQFF. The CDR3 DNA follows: TGTGCCAGCAGCTTAACAGCGCCGTCCTACAATGAGCAGTTCTTC.

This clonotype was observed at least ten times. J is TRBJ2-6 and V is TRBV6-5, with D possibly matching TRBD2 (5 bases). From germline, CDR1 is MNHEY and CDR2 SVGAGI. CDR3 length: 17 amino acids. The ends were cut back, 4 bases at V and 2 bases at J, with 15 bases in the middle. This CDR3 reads CASSSTGLGPGANVLTF. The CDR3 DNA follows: TGTGCCAGCAGTTCTACCGGACTGGGCCCTGGGGCCAACGTCCTGACTTTC.

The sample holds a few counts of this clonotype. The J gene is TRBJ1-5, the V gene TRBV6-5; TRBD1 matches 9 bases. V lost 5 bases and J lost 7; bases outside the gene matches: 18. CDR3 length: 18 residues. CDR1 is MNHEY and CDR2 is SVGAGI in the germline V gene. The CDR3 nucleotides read TGTGCCAGCAGTCTCTCGTCCCCGGGACAGGGACCATCACAGCCCCAGCATTTT. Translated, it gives CASSLSSPGQGPSQPQHF.

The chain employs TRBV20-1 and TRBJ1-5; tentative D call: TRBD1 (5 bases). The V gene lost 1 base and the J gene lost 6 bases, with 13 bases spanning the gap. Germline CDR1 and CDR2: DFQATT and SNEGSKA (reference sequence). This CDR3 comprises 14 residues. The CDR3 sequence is CSARGERGGQPQHF. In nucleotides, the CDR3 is TGCAGTGCTAGAGGTGAGAGGGGAGGTCAGCCCCAGCATTTT.

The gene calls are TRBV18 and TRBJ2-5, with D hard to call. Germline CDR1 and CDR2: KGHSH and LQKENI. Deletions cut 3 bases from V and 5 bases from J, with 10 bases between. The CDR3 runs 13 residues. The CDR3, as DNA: TGTGCCAGCTCACCTCCAGCGAGGGAGACCCAGTACTTC. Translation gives CASSPPARETQYF.

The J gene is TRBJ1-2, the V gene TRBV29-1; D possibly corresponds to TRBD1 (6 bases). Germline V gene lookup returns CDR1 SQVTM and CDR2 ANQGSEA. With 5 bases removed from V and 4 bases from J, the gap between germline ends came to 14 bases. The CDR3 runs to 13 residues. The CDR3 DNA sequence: TGCAGCGTTATCGGGACAACTAGCTATGGCTACACCTTC. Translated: CSVIGTTSYGYTF.

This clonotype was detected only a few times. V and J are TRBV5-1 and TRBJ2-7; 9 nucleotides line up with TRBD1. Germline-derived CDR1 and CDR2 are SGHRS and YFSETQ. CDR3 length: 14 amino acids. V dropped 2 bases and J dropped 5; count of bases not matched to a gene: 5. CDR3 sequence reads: CASSFGQGIDEQYF. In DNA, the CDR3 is TGCGCCAGCAGCTTCGGACAGGGGATCGACGAGCAGTACTTC.

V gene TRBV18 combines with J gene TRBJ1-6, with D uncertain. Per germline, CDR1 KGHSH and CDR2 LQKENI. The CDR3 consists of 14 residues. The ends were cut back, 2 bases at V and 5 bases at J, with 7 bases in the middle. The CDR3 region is CASSPSMNNSPLHF. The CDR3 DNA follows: TGTGCCAGCTCACCAAGCATGAATAATTCACCCCTCCACTTT.

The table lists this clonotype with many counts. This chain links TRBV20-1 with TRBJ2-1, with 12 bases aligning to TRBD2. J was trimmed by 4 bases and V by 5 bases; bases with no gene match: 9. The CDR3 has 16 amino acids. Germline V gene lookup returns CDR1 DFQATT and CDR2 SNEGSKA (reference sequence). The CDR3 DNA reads TGCAGTGCTCGCTCCCCTCTAGCGGGAGGGTACAATGAGCAGTTCTTC. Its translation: CSARSPLAGGYNEQFF.

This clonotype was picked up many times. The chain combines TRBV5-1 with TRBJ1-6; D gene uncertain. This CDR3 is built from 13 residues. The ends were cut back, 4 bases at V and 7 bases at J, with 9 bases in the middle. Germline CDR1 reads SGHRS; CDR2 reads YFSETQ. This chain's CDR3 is CASSETRNSPLHF. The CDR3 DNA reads TGCGCCAGCAGCGAAACGAGGAATTCACCCCTCCACTTT.

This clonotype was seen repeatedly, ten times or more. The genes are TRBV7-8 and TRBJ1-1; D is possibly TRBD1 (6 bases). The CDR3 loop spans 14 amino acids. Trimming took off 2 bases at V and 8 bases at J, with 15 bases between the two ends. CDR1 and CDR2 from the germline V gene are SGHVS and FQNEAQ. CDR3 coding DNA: TGTGCCAGCAGCTTAATTCGTGCAGGGGAAGAAGCTTTCTTT. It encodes CASSLIRAGEEAFF.

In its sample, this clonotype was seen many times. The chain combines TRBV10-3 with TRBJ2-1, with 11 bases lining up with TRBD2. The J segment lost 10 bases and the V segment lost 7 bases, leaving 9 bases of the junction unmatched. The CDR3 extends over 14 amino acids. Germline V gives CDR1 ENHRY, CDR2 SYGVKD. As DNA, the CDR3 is TGTGCCATCAATATAGCGGGAGGGCCTCGGGAGCAGTTCTTC. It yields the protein CAINIAGGPREQFF.

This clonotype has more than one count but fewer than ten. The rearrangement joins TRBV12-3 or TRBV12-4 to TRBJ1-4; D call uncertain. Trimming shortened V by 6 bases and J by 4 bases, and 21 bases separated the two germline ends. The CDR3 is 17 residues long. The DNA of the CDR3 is TGTGCCAGCAGCACGCTTTGGCCAACGGAGGATAATGAAAAACTGTTTTTT. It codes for CASSTLWPTEDNEKLFF.

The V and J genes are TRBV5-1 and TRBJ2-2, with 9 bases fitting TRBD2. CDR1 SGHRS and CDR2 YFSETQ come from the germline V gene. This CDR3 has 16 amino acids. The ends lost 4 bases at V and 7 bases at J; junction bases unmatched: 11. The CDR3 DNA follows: TGCGCCAGCAGCCCGGTGCCTAGCGGGACGGGCGGGGAGCTGTTTTTT. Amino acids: CASSPVPSGTGGELFF.

The CDR3 sequence: CASSQARAGPGELFF. The DNA for the CDR3 is TGTGCCAGCAGCCAAGCTCGGGCAGGGCCCGGGGAGCTGTTTTTT. V and J are TRBV3-1 and TRBJ2-2; tentatively, D is TRBD1 (5 bases). The CDR3 length is 15 residues. V dropped 1 base and J dropped 6 bases, with 12 bases sitting between them. Per germline, CDR1 LGHDT and CDR2 YNNKEL (reference sequence).

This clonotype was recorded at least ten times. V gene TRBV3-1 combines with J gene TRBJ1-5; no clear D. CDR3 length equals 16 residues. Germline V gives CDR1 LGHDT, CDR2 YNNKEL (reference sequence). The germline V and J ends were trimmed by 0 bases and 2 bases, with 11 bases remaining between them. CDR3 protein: CASSQDYGVGNQPQHF. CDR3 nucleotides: TGTGCCAGCAGCCAAGATTACGGGGTCGGCAATCAGCCCCAGCATTTT.

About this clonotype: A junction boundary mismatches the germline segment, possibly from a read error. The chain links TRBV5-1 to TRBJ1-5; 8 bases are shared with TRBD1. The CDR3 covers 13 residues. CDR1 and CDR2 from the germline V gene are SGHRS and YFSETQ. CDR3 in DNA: TGCGTCAGCAGCTGGGGACAGGATCAGCCCCAGCATTTT. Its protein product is CVSSWGQDQPQHF. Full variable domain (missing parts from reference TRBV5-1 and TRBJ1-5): KAGVTQTPRYLIKTRGQQVTLSCSPISGHRSVSWYQQTPGQGLQFLFEYFSETQRNKGNFPGRFSGRQFSNSRSEMNVSTLELGDSALYLCVSSWGQDQPQHFGDGTRLSIL.

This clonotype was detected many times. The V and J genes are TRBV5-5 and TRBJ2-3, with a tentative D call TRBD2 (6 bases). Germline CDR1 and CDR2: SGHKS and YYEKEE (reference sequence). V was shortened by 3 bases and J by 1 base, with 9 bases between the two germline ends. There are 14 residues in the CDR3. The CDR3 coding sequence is TGTGCCAGCAGCTCGGGACTCCGCACAGATACGCAGTATTTT. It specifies CASSSGLRTDTQYF.

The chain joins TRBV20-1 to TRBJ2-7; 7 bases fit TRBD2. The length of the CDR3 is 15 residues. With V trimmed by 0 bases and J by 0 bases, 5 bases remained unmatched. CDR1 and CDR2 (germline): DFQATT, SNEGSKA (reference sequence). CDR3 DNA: TGCAGTGCTAGAGATCAAGCGGGATACTCCTACGAGCAGTACTTC. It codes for CSARDQAGYSYEQYF.

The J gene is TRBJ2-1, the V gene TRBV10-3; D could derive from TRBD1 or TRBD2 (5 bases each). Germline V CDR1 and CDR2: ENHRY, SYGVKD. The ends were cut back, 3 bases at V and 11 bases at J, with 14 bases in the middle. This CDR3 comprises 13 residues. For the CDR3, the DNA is TGTGCCATCAGTGAAGGGACCCCAGGTAAGCAGTTCTTC. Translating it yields CAISEGTPGKQFF.

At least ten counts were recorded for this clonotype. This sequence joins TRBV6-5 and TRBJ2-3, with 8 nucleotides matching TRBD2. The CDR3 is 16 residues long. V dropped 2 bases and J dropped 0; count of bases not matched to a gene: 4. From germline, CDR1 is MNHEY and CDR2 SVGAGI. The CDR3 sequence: CASSYSTSGSTDTQYF. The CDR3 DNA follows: TGTGCCAGCAGTTACAGCACTAGCGGAAGCACAGATACGCAGTATTTT.

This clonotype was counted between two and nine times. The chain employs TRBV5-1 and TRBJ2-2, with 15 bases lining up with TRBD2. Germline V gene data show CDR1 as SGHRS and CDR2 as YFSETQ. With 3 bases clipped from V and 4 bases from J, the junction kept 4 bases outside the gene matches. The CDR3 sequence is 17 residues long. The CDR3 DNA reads TGCGCCAGCAGCTCCGGACTAGCGGGAGGGCGCACCGGGGAGCTGTTTTTT. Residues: CASSSGLAGGRTGELFF.

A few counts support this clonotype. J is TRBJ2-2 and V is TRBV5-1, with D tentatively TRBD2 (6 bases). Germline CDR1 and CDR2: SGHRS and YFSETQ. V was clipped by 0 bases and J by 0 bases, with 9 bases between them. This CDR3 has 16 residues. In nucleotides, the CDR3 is TGCGCCAGCAGCTTGGACTCTAGCGCGAACACCGGGGAGCTGTTTTTT. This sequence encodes CASSLDSSANTGELFF. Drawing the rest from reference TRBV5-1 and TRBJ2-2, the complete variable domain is KAGVTQTPRYLIKTRGQQVTLSCSPISGHRSVSWYQQTPGQGLQFLFEYFSETQRNKGNFPGRFSGRQFSNSRSEMNVSTLELGDSALYLCASSLDSSANTGELFFGEGSRLTVL.

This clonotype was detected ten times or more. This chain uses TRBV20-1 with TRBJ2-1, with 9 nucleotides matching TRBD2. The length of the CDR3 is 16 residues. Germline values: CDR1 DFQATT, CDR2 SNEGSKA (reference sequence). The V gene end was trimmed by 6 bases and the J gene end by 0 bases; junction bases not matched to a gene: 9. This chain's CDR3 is CSAQKSGRISYNEQFF. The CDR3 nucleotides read TGCAGTGCGCAGAAAAGCGGGAGGATCTCCTACAATGAGCAGTTCTTC.

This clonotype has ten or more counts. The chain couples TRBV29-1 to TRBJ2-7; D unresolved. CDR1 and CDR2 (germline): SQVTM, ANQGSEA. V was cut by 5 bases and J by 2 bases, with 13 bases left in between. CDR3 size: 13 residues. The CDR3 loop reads CSVTTGPPYEQYF. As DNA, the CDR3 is TGCAGCGTTACTACCGGGCCCCCCTACGAGCAGTACTTC.

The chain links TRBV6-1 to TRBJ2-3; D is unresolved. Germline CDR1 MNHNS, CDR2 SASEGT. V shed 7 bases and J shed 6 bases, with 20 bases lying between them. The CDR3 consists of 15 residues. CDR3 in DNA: TGTGCCAGCACGACGGACGGAAAGCATAGTGATACGCAGTATTTT. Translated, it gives CASTTDGKHSDTQYF.

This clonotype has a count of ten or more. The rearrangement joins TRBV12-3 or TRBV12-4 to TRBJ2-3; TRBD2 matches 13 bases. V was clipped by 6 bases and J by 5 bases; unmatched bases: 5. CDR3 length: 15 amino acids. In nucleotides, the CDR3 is TGTGCCAGCAGACAACTAGCGGGAGGGGTAGATACGCAGTATTTT. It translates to CASRQLAGGVDTQYF.

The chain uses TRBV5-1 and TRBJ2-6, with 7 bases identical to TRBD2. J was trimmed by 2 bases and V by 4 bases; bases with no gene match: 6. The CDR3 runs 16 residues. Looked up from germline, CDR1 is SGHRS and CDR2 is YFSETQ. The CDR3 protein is CASSPSGRAGANVLTF. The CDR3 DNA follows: TGCGCCAGCAGCCCCTCTGGGAGGGCTGGGGCCAACGTCCTGACTTTC. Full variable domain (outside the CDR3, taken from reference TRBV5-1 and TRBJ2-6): KAGVTQTPRYLIKTRGQQVTLSCSPISGHRSVSWYQQTPGQGLQFLFEYFSETQRNKGNFPGRFSGRQFSNSRSEMNVSTLELGDSALYLCASSPSGRAGANVLTFGAGSRLTVL.